This T cell receptor (beta chain) was identified during a study of spatial heterogeneity in lung cancer. Whole-study context: Detected beta-chain sequences consistently exceeded alpha-chain sequences. Study-wide results and caveats: Tumoral mutation counts were tracked by counts of expanded intratumoral alpha and beta TCRs.

To note about this clonotype: Antigen: not known. Since a much larger clone is just one base distant, this may be a read error.

TCR cDNA molecules each had a unique molecular identifier. TCRdb reanalysed the 5' RACE reads using MiXCR and keeps one entry per CDR3 protein. The table has 100,000 to 110,000 distinct CDR3 sequences, around 4.8% seen once; the top ten hold around 20%. Time point here: sample taken at primary tumor resection. Unsorted tumor, nontumor lung tissue or cryopreserved PBMC supplied the whole RNA. The clonotype originates from a male donor with early-stage non-small cell lung cancer. The sequencing used lung tumor tissue, collected at surgery.

The DNA for the CDR3 is TGTGTCAGCAGTGCCGACAGCTATGGCTACACCTTC. The encoded protein is CVSSADSYGYTF. The chain uses TRBV6-1 and TRBJ1-2; D is possibly TRBD1 (5 bases). CDR1 and CDR2 from the germline V gene are MNHNS and SASEGT. The CDR3 is 12 amino acids.